Listed below are T cell receptor beta chains from one sample, sequenced in a study of T-cell memory formation after mild COVID-19. TCRdb called the 5' RACE reads again in MiXCR, with one record for every CDR3 protein. The sample yields 350,000 or so distinct CDR3 sequences, roughly 21% seen once. Source material: PBMCs or a T cell subset sorted from them (not recorded which). The receptor set was obtained from an adult woman who had mild COVID-19 (a few samples of this study predate the infection). Cell type and time point are not known. Both conserved end residues are part of each CDR3. A D gene is named only where the DNA matches it firmly. For some rows the clone size is stated as once, few or many, or as a class when expanded; others skip it.

CDR3 DNA: TGTGCCAGTAGTATAGATGGGGAATCATCTACCCTGAACACTGAAGCTTTCTTT; CDR3 protein: CASSIDGESSTLNTEAFF; clone size: -; D gene: -; V gene: TRBV19; J gene: TRBJ1-1; CDR3 length: 18
CDR3 DNA: TGCGCCAGCAGCTTGGATCCAGGGGATTACTATGGCTACACCTTC; CDR3 protein: CASSLDPGDYYGYTF; clone size: -; D gene: -; V gene: TRBV5-1; J gene: TRBJ1-2; CDR3 length: 15
CDR3 DNA: TGCAGTGCTAGAGATGGGAGGGACACTGAAGCTTTCTTT; CDR3 protein: CSARDGRDTEAFF; clone size: many; D gene: -; V gene: TRBV20-1; J gene: TRBJ1-1; CDR3 length: 13
CDR3 DNA: TGTGCCAGCAGCTTACGGGGGCGGGTATCGGCGGAGACCCAGTACTTC; CDR3 protein: CASSLRGRVSAETQYF; clone size: many; D gene: -; V gene: TRBV7-3; J gene: TRBJ2-5; CDR3 length: 16
CDR3 DNA: TGTGCCAGCAGTACCGGGACTAGCGGGAGGGGAATCACCTACAATGAGCAGTTCTTC; CDR3 protein: CASSTGTSGRGITYNEQFF; clone size: once; D gene: TRBD2; V gene: TRBV6-5; J gene: TRBJ2-1; CDR3 length: 19
CDR3 DNA: TGTGCCAGCAGACTTCAGGGATTCTATGGCTACACCTTC; CDR3 protein: CASRLQGFYGYTF; clone size: -; D gene: -; V gene: TRBV12-3/TRBV12-4; J gene: TRBJ1-2; CDR3 length: 13
CDR3 DNA: TGCGCCAGCAGCATGCCCGGGACACAATACAATGAGCAGTTCTTC; CDR3 protein: CASSMPGTQYNEQFF; clone size: few; D gene: -; V gene: TRBV5-1; J gene: TRBJ2-1; CDR3 length: 15
CDR3 DNA: TGTGCCAGCAGCTTACGACTAGCCCCCATCAATGAGCAGTTCTTC; CDR3 protein: CASSLRLAPINEQFF; clone size: few; D gene: TRBD2; V gene: TRBV7-3; J gene: TRBJ2-1; CDR3 length: 15
CDR3 DNA: TGTGCCAGCAGTGAGTTCCGGGACCTCTACGAGCAGTACTTC; CDR3 protein: CASSEFRDLYEQYF; clone size: -; D gene: -; V gene: TRBV6-1; J gene: TRBJ2-7; CDR3 length: 14
CDR3 DNA: TGTGCCAGCAGTCCAGTATCGTCGCGATCGGATACGCAGTATTTT; CDR3 protein: CASSPVSSRSDTQYF; clone size: -; D gene: -; V gene: TRBV12-3/TRBV12-4; J gene: TRBJ2-3; CDR3 length: 15
CDR3 DNA: TGTGCCAGCAGCCAAGCCCGGGGGGAGAGCACAGATACGCAGTATTTT; CDR3 protein: CASSQARGESTDTQYF; clone size: -; D gene: TRBD2; V gene: TRBV4-2; J gene: TRBJ2-3; CDR3 length: 16
CDR3 DNA: TGTGCCAGCAGTCCGAGTGAGCAGTACTTC; CDR3 protein: CASSPSEQYF; clone size: -; D gene: -; V gene: TRBV28; J gene: TRBJ2-7; CDR3 length: 10
CDR3 DNA: TGTGCCACCAGCAGAGTCCTCCTAGCGGGAGGGGGAGAGACCCAGTACTTC; CDR3 protein: CATSRVLLAGGGETQYF; clone size: -; D gene: TRBD2; V gene: TRBV15; J gene: TRBJ2-5; CDR3 length: 17
CDR3 DNA: TGTGCCAGCAGCCTTAACACCGAAGAGACCCAGTACTTC; CDR3 protein: CASSLNTEETQYF; clone size: -; D gene: -; V gene: TRBV7-9; J gene: TRBJ2-5; CDR3 length: 13
CDR3 DNA: TGCAGTGCCAGTGACGGGAATAACTACGAGCAGTACTTC; CDR3 protein: CSASDGNNYEQYF; clone size: -; D gene: -; V gene: TRBV20-1; J gene: TRBJ2-7; CDR3 length: 13
CDR3 DNA: TGTGCCAGCAGCCCTCAGACTAGTTCCCAGGATGGCTACACCTTC; CDR3 protein: CASSPQTSSQDGYTF; clone size: few; D gene: -; V gene: TRBV9; J gene: TRBJ1-2; CDR3 length: 15
CDR3 DNA: TGTGCCAGCACCAATACCGCGGGTATCAGGGGGCGGCTATTCAGGCAGTTCTTC; CDR3 protein: CASTNTAGIRGRLFRQFF; clone size: many; D gene: TRBD1; V gene: TRBV5-6; J gene: TRBJ2-1; CDR3 length: 18
CDR3 DNA: TGTGCCAGCAGCTTGTCCGGACTCGGCTACAATGAGCAGTTCTTC; CDR3 protein: CASSLSGLGYNEQFF; clone size: -; D gene: -; V gene: TRBV7-9; J gene: TRBJ2-1; CDR3 length: 15
CDR3 DNA: TGTGCCAGCAGCCCGCCCGGTTGGGGCTATGGCTACACCTTC; CDR3 protein: CASSPPGWGYGYTF; clone size: few; D gene: -; V gene: TRBV6-5; J gene: TRBJ1-2; CDR3 length: 14
CDR3 DNA: TGTGCCAGCAGCCCCCTGGACGGGAGGGGAGAGACCCAGTACTTC; CDR3 protein: CASSPLDGRGETQYF; clone size: few; D gene: TRBD2; V gene: TRBV11-2; J gene: TRBJ2-5; CDR3 length: 15
CDR3 DNA: TGTGCCAGCAGTTTGTACAGGGGGTTTGAGCAGTACTTC; CDR3 protein: CASSLYRGFEQYF; clone size: -; D gene: TRBD1; V gene: TRBV27; J gene: TRBJ2-7; CDR3 length: 13
CDR3 DNA: TGTGCCAGCAGCAGCAGCGGGGGGCCCTCCTACGAGCAGTACTTC; CDR3 protein: CASSSSGGPSYEQYF; clone size: -; D gene: TRBD2; V gene: TRBV5-4; J gene: TRBJ2-7; CDR3 length: 15
CDR3 DNA: TGCGCCAGCAGCTTGGGGGCAGTCACAGATACGCAGTATTTT; CDR3 protein: CASSLGAVTDTQYF; clone size: -; D gene: -; V gene: TRBV5-1; J gene: TRBJ2-3; CDR3 length: 14